This T cell receptor (beta chain) was recorded in a study of T cell responses to AZD1222 COVID-19 vaccine. As to this clone: Its antigen is unidentified.

TCRdb keeps only in-frame clones here, not all; method: immunoSEQ multiplex PCR. The sample has approximately 110,000 clones, about nine tenths seen once; the top ten hold 1% to 1.5%. Study-level findings and limits: At baseline, seropositivity was found in only a handful of AZD1222 recipients.

This sequence was found in an adult in good health. The source material was peripheral blood, sampled on day 0 of AZD1222 vaccination.

The CDR3 loop is CASREQNNYGYTF. The CDR3 region has the DNA TGTGCCAGCAGGGAACAGAATAACTATGGCTACACCTTC. J is TRBJ1-2 and V is TRBV12-3 or TRBV12-4; D unclear. The V and J ends lost 6 bases and 1 base respectively, with 9 bases between them. The CDR3 length is 13 residues.